The 2 T cell receptor beta chains given below trace back to one sample, sequenced in a study of T cell responses to AZD1222 COVID-19 vaccine. The repertoire was sequenced with immunoSEQ multiplex PCR; TCRdb's copy has only in-frame clones and lacks some. The sample yields tens of thousands of clones, about nine tenths seen once. The sample in question was peripheral blood, obtained 28 days after the second AZD1222 dose. These receptors all stem from an adult who received the AZD1222 COVID-19 vaccine.

This clone was observed a single time. The rearrangement joins TRBV19 to TRBJ2-1; 7 bases align to TRBD2. Germline values: CDR1 LNHDA, CDR2 SQIVND (reference sequence). This CDR3 is built from 15 residues. Germline trimming cut 5 bases from V and 6 bases from J; bases unmatched to any gene: 10. CDR3 in DNA: TGTGCCAGTAGTCAAGGACTAGTGAGCCTCAATGAGCAGTTCTTC. This encodes CASSQGLVSLNEQFF.

The rearrangement links TRBV9 to TRBJ1-2, with 7 bases that match TRBD1. CDR3 length: 16 amino acids. Germline CDR1 reads SGDLS; CDR2 reads YYNGEE. V lost 0 bases and J lost 4; bases outside the gene matches: 9. CDR3: CASSVEPRGFSYGYTF. CDR3 DNA sequence: TGTGCCAGCAGCGTAGAGCCCAGGGGGTTCAGCTATGGCTACACCTTC.